This is a list of T cell receptor beta chains from one sample in a study of cytomegalovirus exposure and HLA in healthy donors. Produced via immunoSEQ multiplex PCR; TCRdb's table is partial and in-frame only. The sample records some 200,000 clones, 79% being singletons. The sequencing input was PBMCs. These receptors were taken from a girl aged 5-17 years in good health and CMV-seropositive. CDR3s include the opening cysteine and the closing phenylalanine or tryptophan. Each record gives: clone size, J gene, D gene, V gene, CDR3 DNA, CDR3 protein. A D gene is named only where the DNA matches it firmly. Clone size is stated in some rows and not others, as once, few, many or a class when expanded.

clone size: once
J gene: TRBJ2-2
D gene: TRBD2
V gene: TRBV10-3
CDR3 DNA: TGTGCCATCAGTGGGGTAGCGGGGGGCGCCGGGGAGCTGTTTTTT
CDR3 protein: CAISGVAGGAGELFF

clone size: .
J gene: TRBJ1-3
D gene: .
V gene: TRBV1
CDR3 DNA: TGCACCAGCAGGCGACAGGGGGCAAACACCATATATTTT
CDR3 protein: CTSRRQGANTIYF

clone size: once
J gene: TRBJ2-7
D gene: TRBD2
V gene: TRBV7-2
CDR3 DNA: TGTGCCAGCAGCTTAGGCGGCGGGGGGGCCTACGAGCAGTACTTC
CDR3 protein: CASSLGGGGAYEQYF

clone size: .
J gene: TRBJ2-3
D gene: TRBD1
V gene: TRBV15
CDR3 DNA: TGTGCCACCAGCAGCGGGACAGGGGGCCTCGCAGATACGCAGTATTTT
CDR3 protein: CATSSGTGGLADTQYF

clone size: .
J gene: TRBJ1-2
D gene: .
V gene: TRBV7-9
CDR3 DNA: TGTGCCAGCAGCTTAAGTCACCAGCGACAGGTTTCTGGCTACACCTTC
CDR3 protein: CASSLSHQRQVSGYTF

clone size: .
J gene: TRBJ1-6
D gene: .
V gene: TRBV9
CDR3 DNA: TGTGCCAGCAGCGTAGGTAGGGGAAGCTCCTATAATTCACCCCTCCACTTT
CDR3 protein: CASSVGRGSSYNSPLHF

clone size: once
J gene: TRBJ2-3
D gene: TRBD1
V gene: TRBV25-1
CDR3 DNA: TGTGCCAGCAGTGAATATTACAGGGGCGGCACAGATACGCAGTATTTT
CDR3 protein: CASSEYYRGGTDTQYF

clone size: .
J gene: TRBJ1-4
D gene: TRBD1
V gene: TRBV11-2
CDR3 DNA: TGTGCCAGTCCCAAAACCGGGACAGGCCACGACGAGGAAAAACTGTTTTTT
CDR3 protein: CASPKTGTGHDEEKLFF

clone size: .
J gene: TRBJ2-3
D gene: .
V gene: TRBV11-3
CDR3 DNA: TGTGCCAGCAGCGGAGGCACAGAGTCAGATACGCAGTATTTT
CDR3 protein: CASSGGTESDTQYF

clone size: .
J gene: TRBJ1-1
D gene: .
V gene: TRBV7-2
CDR3 DNA: TGTGCCAGCAGCTTTAGTAGCTTGAACACTGAAGCTTTCTTT
CDR3 protein: CASSFSSLNTEAFF

clone size: few
J gene: TRBJ2-3
D gene: .
V gene: TRBV9
CDR3 DNA: TGTGCCAGCAGCGCCGGACTGAGTTCCACAGATACGCAGTATTTT
CDR3 protein: CASSAGLSSTDTQYF

clone size: .
J gene: TRBJ1-3
D gene: .
V gene: TRBV6-1
CDR3 DNA: TGTGCCAGCAGTGCGCCAGGGGTGCGCTCTGGAAACACCATATATTTT
CDR3 protein: CASSAPGVRSGNTIYF

clone size: few
J gene: TRBJ2-5
D gene: .
V gene: TRBV5-6
CDR3 DNA: TGTGCCAGCAGCCTACGCCAACTAACGGGGGAGACCCAGTACTTC
CDR3 protein: CASSLRQLTGETQYF

clone size: .
J gene: TRBJ1-5
D gene: .
V gene: TRBV5-6
CDR3 DNA: TGTGCCAGCAGCTTGTCGGATCAGGGGCCTAGCAATCAGCCCCAGCATTTT
CDR3 protein: CASSLSDQGPSNQPQHF

clone size: few
J gene: TRBJ1-2
D gene: .
V gene: TRBV6-5
CDR3 DNA: TGTGCCAGCAGTTGGAAGGGGCGAGGCTATGGCTACACCTTC
CDR3 protein: CASSWKGRGYGYTF

clone size: .
J gene: TRBJ1-3
D gene: .
V gene: TRBV5-8
CDR3 DNA: TGTGCCAGCAGCAGTACTCCCAGGGTTACTGGAAACACCATATATTTT
CDR3 protein: CASSSTPRVTGNTIYF

clone size: .
J gene: TRBJ2-3
D gene: TRBD2
V gene: TRBV29-1
CDR3 DNA: TGCAGCGACCGGATGACTAGCGGAACAGATACGCAGTATTTT
CDR3 protein: CSDRMTSGTDTQYF

clone size: .
J gene: TRBJ2-1
D gene: .
V gene: TRBV12-2
CDR3 DNA: TGTGCAAGTCGCTTTTCCCGGGGGGCCCTCGTATTTGAGCAGTTCTTC
CDR3 protein: CASRFSRGALVFEQFF

clone size: few
J gene: TRBJ2-7
D gene: TRBD1
V gene: TRBV4-3
CDR3 DNA: TGCGCCAGCAGCCAGCAACCGGGACAGTCCTACGAGCAGTACTTC
CDR3 protein: CASSQQPGQSYEQYF

clone size: once
J gene: TRBJ2-5
D gene: TRBD1
V gene: TRBV11-3
CDR3 DNA: TGTGCCAGCAGCTTTGGCAGGGGGCGTACAGAGACCCAGTACTTC
CDR3 protein: CASSFGRGRTETQYF

clone size: .
J gene: TRBJ1-2
D gene: .
V gene: TRBV29-1
CDR3 DNA: TGCAGCGTTGTTGGACTTTTGGGTGGCTACACCTTC
CDR3 protein: CSVVGLLGGYTF

clone size: few
J gene: TRBJ1-1
D gene: .
V gene: TRBV6-1
CDR3 DNA: TGTGCCAGCACCTTAAGGGGGGGCACTGAAGCTTTCTTT
CDR3 protein: CASTLRGGTEAFF

clone size: few
J gene: TRBJ2-3
D gene: TRBD2
V gene: TRBV2
CDR3 DNA: TGTGCCAGCAGTGAACTAGCGGGGGTGGTAGATACGCAGTATTTT
CDR3 protein: CASSELAGVVDTQYF

clone size: .
J gene: TRBJ1-2
D gene: .
V gene: TRBV6-1
CDR3 DNA: TGTGCCAGCAGTGATTGGTCAGGGCCTTATGGCTACACCTTC
CDR3 protein: CASSDWSGPYGYTF

clone size: .
J gene: TRBJ1-1
D gene: .
V gene: TRBV7-9
CDR3 DNA: TGTGCCAGCAGCCGCCCGCCCGGGAACACTGAAGCTTTCTTT
CDR3 protein: CASSRPPGNTEAFF

clone size: .
J gene: TRBJ1-6
D gene: .
V gene: TRBV6-1
CDR3 DNA: TGTGCCAGCAGGGGAACCGGGACTGTGGATTCACCCCTCCACTTT
CDR3 protein: CASRGTGTVDSPLHF

clone size: .
J gene: TRBJ2-1
D gene: TRBD1
V gene: TRBV5-1
CDR3 DNA: TGCGCCAGCAGCTATACCGGGACAGGGGGCGGTGAGCAGTTCTTC
CDR3 protein: CASSYTGTGGGEQFF

clone size: .
J gene: TRBJ1-1
D gene: .
V gene: TRBV5-1
CDR3 DNA: TGCGCCAGCAGCCTACGGACGGGGGGTGGAACTGAAGCTTTCTTT
CDR3 protein: CASSLRTGGGTEAFF

clone size: .
J gene: TRBJ1-2
D gene: .
V gene: TRBV6-1
CDR3 DNA: TGTGCCAGCAGTGAATCCCTCTCGTATGGCTACACCTTC
CDR3 protein: CASSESLSYGYTF

clone size: .
J gene: TRBJ2-2
D gene: TRBD2
V gene: TRBV7-7
CDR3 DNA: TGTGCCAGCAGCTCATCGGGGGGGTCCGGGGAGCTGTTTTTT
CDR3 protein: CASSSSGGSGELFF

clone size: .
J gene: TRBJ1-2
D gene: TRBD1
V gene: TRBV28
CDR3 DNA: TGTGCGAGTCGACGTCCCGGGACAGGGAACTATGGCTACACCTTC
CDR3 protein: CASRRPGTGNYGYTF

clone size: .
J gene: TRBJ2-3
D gene: TRBD2
V gene: TRBV7-7
CDR3 DNA: TGTGCCAGCAGTCCGGGAGCGGGGGGCCGTTCGGATACGCAGTATTTT
CDR3 protein: CASSPGAGGRSDTQYF

clone size: .
J gene: TRBJ2-3
D gene: .
V gene: TRBV4-3
CDR3 DNA: TGCGCCAGCAGCCGAGATCCGGGCGGGGCTAGCACAGATACGCAGTATTTT
CDR3 protein: CASSRDPGGASTDTQYF

clone size: .
J gene: TRBJ1-3
D gene: TRBD1
V gene: TRBV6-6
CDR3 DNA: TGTGCCAGCAGGACAGGGGATCGGAACACCATATATTTT
CDR3 protein: CASRTGDRNTIYF

clone size: .
J gene: TRBJ2-3
D gene: TRBD1
V gene: TRBV29-1
CDR3 DNA: TGCAGCGTTGGACAGGGTGTTGGCACAGATACGCAGTATTTT
CDR3 protein: CSVGQGVGTDTQYF

clone size: .
J gene: TRBJ1-2
D gene: TRBD1
V gene: TRBV5-1
CDR3 DNA: TGCGCCAGCAGCTTGCAGGGGGCAAACTATGGCTACACCTTC
CDR3 protein: CASSLQGANYGYTF

clone size: .
J gene: TRBJ2-2
D gene: .
V gene: TRBV4-3
CDR3 DNA: TGCGCCAGCAGCCAACGGGGAGGAACCGGGGAGCTGTTTTTT
CDR3 protein: CASSQRGGTGELFF

clone size: .
J gene: TRBJ1-2
D gene: TRBD1
V gene: TRBV6-5
CDR3 DNA: TGTGCCAGCAGTACGGGGACAGGGGGCCGATATGGCTACACCTTC
CDR3 protein: CASSTGTGGRYGYTF

clone size: .
J gene: TRBJ1-5
D gene: TRBD1
V gene: TRBV7-9
CDR3 DNA: TGTGCCAGCAGCTCAGGACAGGGTAACAATCAGCCCCAGCATTTT
CDR3 protein: CASSSGQGNNQPQHF

clone size: .
J gene: TRBJ1-6
D gene: .
V gene: TRBV30
CDR3 DNA: TGTGCCTGGATGAGCGGGGGGGCCTCACCCCTCCACTTT
CDR3 protein: CAWMSGGASPLHF

clone size: .
J gene: TRBJ2-3
D gene: TRBD1
V gene: TRBV5-1
CDR3 DNA: TGCGCCAGCAGCTGGACCGGGACAGGGGGAGATACGCAGTATTTT
CDR3 protein: CASSWTGTGGDTQYF

clone size: once
J gene: TRBJ2-7
D gene: TRBD1
V gene: TRBV30
CDR3 DNA: TGTGCCTGGACCTATTGGGACAGCAGCGAGCAGTACTTC
CDR3 protein: CAWTYWDSSEQYF

clone size: .
J gene: TRBJ2-7
D gene: TRBD1
V gene: TRBV13
CDR3 DNA: TGTGCCAGCAGCCGGAATCAGGGGGTGGGCTCCTACGAGCAGTACTTC
CDR3 protein: CASSRNQGVGSYEQYF

clone size: .
J gene: TRBJ1-2
D gene: TRBD1
V gene: TRBV27
CDR3 DNA: TGTGCCAGCAGTCCCTGGACAGGGGGGACTGCTAACTATGGCTACACCTTC
CDR3 protein: CASSPWTGGTANYGYTF

clone size: .
J gene: TRBJ1-1
D gene: .
V gene: TRBV5-8
CDR3 DNA: TGTGCCAGCAGCTTGGGCGCGGAAAGGAACACTGAAGCTTTCTTT
CDR3 protein: CASSLGAERNTEAFF

clone size: .
J gene: TRBJ1-4
D gene: .
V gene: TRBV4-2
CDR3 DNA: TGTGCCAGCAGCCAAGCTTCCTACCAACAGCCCCTGGGTGAAAAACTGTTTTTT
CDR3 protein: CASSQASYQQPLGEKLFF

clone size: .
J gene: TRBJ2-7
D gene: TRBD2
V gene: TRBV5-4
CDR3 DNA: TGTGCCAGCAGCTTCGGACTAGCGGGGTCTTACGAGCAGTACTTC
CDR3 protein: CASSFGLAGSYEQYF

clone size: .
J gene: TRBJ1-2
D gene: .
V gene: TRBV4-2
CDR3 DNA: TGTGCCAGCAGCCCCGGGGCGGGGGGCTACACCTTC
CDR3 protein: CASSPGAGGYTF

clone size: few
J gene: TRBJ1-2
D gene: .
V gene: TRBV4-1
CDR3 DNA: TGCGCCAGCAGCCAAAAAAACCCTAGCTATGGCTACACCTTC
CDR3 protein: CASSQKNPSYGYTF

clone size: .
J gene: TRBJ2-1
D gene: .
V gene: TRBV7-2
CDR3 DNA: TGTGCCAGCAGCCGCGACATTAGCGATGAGCAGTTCTTC
CDR3 protein: CASSRDISDEQFF

clone size: .
J gene: TRBJ1-2
D gene: TRBD1
V gene: TRBV29-1
CDR3 DNA: TGCAGCGTTGAATTTGACAGGGGGCACGGCTACACCTTC
CDR3 protein: CSVEFDRGHGYTF

clone size: .
J gene: TRBJ1-1
D gene: TRBD1
V gene: TRBV6-5
CDR3 DNA: TGTGCCAGCAGTTCGACAGGGGCGATCAGCACTGAAGCTTTCTTT
CDR3 protein: CASSSTGAISTEAFF

clone size: few
J gene: TRBJ2-2
D gene: TRBD2
V gene: TRBV5-1
CDR3 DNA: TGCGCCAGCAGCCGGGGACTAGCCTACACCGGGGAGCTGTTTTTT
CDR3 protein: CASSRGLAYTGELFF

clone size: .
J gene: TRBJ1-2
D gene: .
V gene: TRBV4-1
CDR3 DNA: TGCGCCAGCAGCCACTCAGGGGCCCGACGGGATAATGGCTACACCTTC
CDR3 protein: CASSHSGARRDNGYTF

clone size: once
J gene: TRBJ2-1
D gene: TRBD2
V gene: TRBV13
CDR3 DNA: TGTGCCAGCAGCACCCGGGGACTAGCGGGGGTTAATGAGCAGTTCTTC
CDR3 protein: CASSTRGLAGVNEQFF